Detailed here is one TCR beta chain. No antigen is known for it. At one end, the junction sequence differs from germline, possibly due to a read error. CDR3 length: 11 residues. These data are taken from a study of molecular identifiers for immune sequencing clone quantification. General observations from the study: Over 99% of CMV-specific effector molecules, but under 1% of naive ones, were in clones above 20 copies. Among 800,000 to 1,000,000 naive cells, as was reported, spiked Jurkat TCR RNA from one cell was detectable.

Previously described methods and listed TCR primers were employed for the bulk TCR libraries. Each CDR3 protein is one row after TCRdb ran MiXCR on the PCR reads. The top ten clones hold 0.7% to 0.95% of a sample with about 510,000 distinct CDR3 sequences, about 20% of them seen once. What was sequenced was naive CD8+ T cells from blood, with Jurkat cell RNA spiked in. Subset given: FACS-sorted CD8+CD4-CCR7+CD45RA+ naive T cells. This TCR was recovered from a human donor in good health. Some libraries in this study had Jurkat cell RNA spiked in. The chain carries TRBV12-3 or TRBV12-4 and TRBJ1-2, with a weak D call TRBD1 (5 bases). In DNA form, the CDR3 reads TGTGCCAGCAGTTTAGGGGGGTTGAGTTCCTTC. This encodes CASSLGGLSSF.